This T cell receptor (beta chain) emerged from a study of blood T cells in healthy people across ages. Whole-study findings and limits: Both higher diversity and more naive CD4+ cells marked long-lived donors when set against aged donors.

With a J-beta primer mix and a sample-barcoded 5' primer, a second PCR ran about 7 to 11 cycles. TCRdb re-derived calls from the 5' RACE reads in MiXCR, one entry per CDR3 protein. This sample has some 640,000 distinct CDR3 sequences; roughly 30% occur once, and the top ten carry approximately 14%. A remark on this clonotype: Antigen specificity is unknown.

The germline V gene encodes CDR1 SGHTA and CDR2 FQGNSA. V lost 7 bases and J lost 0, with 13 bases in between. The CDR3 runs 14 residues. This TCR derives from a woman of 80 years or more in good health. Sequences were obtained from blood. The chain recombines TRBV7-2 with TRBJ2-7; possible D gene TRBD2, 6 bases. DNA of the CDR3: TGTGCCAGCACACGCGGGACGAACTCCTACGAGCAGTACTTC. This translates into CASTRGTNSYEQYF.